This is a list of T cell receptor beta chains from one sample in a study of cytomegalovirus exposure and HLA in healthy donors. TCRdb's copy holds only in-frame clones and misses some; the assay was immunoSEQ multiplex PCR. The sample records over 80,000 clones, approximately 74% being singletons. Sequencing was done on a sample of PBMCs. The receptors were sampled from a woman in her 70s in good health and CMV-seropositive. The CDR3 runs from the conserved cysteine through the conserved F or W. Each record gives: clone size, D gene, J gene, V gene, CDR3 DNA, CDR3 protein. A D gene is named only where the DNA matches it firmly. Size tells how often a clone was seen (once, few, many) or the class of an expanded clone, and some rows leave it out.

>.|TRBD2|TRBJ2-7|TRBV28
TGTGCCAGCAGCCCTAGCGGGTCTAGCTCCTACGAGCAGTACTTC
CASSPSGSSSYEQYF
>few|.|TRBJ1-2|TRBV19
TGTGCCAGTAGCGACCCAGGGGAACGTAACTATGGCTACACCTTC
CASSDPGERNYGYTF
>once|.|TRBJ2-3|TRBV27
TGTGCCAGCAGTTCCCTGGATACGCAGTATTTT
CASSSLDTQYF
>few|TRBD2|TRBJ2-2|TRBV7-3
TGTGCCAGCAGCTTGACTAGCGGGACAAACACCGGGGAGCTGTTTTTT
CASSLTSGTNTGELFF
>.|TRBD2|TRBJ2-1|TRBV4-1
TGCGCCAGCAGCCAAGAAGGCGGGGGGAAACCCTACAATGAGCAGTTCTTC
CASSQEGGGKPYNEQFF
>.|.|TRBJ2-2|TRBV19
TGTGCCAGTAGTATAGTAGGGACATCGAACACCGGGGAGCTGTTTTTT
CASSIVGTSNTGELFF
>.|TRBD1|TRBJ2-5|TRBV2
TGTGCCAGCAGCCCTTGGACAGGGGAAGAGACCCAGTACTTC
CASSPWTGEETQYF
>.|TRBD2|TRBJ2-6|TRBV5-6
TGTGCCAGCAGCTGGGGGGGAGCTGGGGCCAACGTCCTGACTTTC
CASSWGGAGANVLTF
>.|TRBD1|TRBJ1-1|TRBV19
TGTGCCAGTAACCACGGGACAGGAGAAGCTTTCTTT
CASNHGTGEAFF
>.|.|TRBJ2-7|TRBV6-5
TGTGCCAGCAGTTACTCAGTCAGGATCCCTGGCTACGAGCAGTACTTC
CASSYSVRIPGYEQYF
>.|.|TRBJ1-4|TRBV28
TGTGCCAGCAGTCCCTATGGGCGTGCAACTAATGAAAAACTGTTTTTT
CASSPYGRATNEKLFF
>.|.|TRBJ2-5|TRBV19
TGTGCCAGTAGTACCCAAGGGGGGGACTACCAAGAGACCCAGTACTTC
CASSTQGGDYQETQYF
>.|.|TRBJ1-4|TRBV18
TGTGCCAGCTCACTACAGCAAACTAATGAAAAACTGTTTTTT
CASSLQQTNEKLFF
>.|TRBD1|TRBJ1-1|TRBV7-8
TGTGCCAGCAGCCCACGGGGACAGGGGGCTATTTACGCTGAAGCTTTCTTT
CASSPRGQGAIYAEAFF
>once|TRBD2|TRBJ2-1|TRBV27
TGTGCCAGCAGTACCTTCCTGAGGACTAGATATGAGCAGTTCTTC
CASSTFLRTRYEQFF
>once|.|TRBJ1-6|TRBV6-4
TGTGCCAGCAGGCCCGACAGAAGCTCCTCACCCCTCCACTTT
CASRPDRSSSPLHF
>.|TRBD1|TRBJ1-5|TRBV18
TGTGCCAGCTCACAAGGACAGGGAGGCAATCAGCCCCAGCATTTT
CASSQGQGGNQPQHF
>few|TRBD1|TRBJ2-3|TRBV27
TGTGCCAGCAGTTCTATGACAGGGTGGCGCACAGATACGCAGTATTTT
CASSSMTGWRTDTQYF
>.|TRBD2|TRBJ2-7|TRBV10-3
TGTGCCATCAGTGAGACTAGCGGTTACTACGAGCAGTACTTC
CAISETSGYYEQYF
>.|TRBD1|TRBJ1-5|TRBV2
TGTGCCAGCACCGGGACAGGGGGAAGCAATCAGCCCCAGCATTTT
CASTGTGGSNQPQHF
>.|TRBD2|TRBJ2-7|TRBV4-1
TGCGCCAGCAGCCAACGGGGGGAGTTGGACTACGAGCAGTACTTC
CASSQRGELDYEQYF
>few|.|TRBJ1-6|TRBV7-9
TGTGCCAGCAGACTTTCCAATAATTCACCCCTCCACTTT
CASRLSNNSPLHF
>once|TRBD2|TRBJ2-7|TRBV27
TGTGCCAGCAGTTCAATAACCGGGACTAGCGGGGGTAGCGAGCAGTACTTC
CASSSITGTSGGSEQYF
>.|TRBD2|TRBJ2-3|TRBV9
TGTGCCAGCAGTGCCGGGGCTAGCGGCCTGCCCAGCACAGATACGCAGTATTTT
CASSAGASGLPSTDTQYF
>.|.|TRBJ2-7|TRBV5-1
TGCGCCAGCAGCTTCCGGGGTGCCTACGAGCAGTACTTC
CASSFRGAYEQYF
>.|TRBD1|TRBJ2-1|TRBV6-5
TGTGCCAGCAGTCAGCCGGGACAGGGGGCAAATGAGCAGTTCTTC
CASSQPGQGANEQFF
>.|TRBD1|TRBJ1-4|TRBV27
TGTGCCAGCAGTACAGGGGGTCTGGGTAATGAAAAACTGTTTTTT
CASSTGGLGNEKLFF
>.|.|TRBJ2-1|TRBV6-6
TGTGCCAGCATTCCTGGACTCGCCCAGCACAATGTTGGGCAGTTCTTC
CASIPGLAQHNVGQFF
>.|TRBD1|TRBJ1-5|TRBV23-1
TGCGCCAGCAGTCCACGGACAGGGGCCCAGCCCCAGCATTTT
CASSPRTGAQPQHF
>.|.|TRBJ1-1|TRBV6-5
TGTGCCAGCAGTTACGATGACAGGTTGGCGTCTGAAGCTTTCTTT
CASSYDDRLASEAFF
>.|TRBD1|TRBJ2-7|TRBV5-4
TGTGCCAGCAGCCCCGGACAGGGGTTGTACGAGCAGTACTTC
CASSPGQGLYEQYF
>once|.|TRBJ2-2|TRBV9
TGTGCCAGCAGCGTAGTTCAGGGTGCCGGGGAGCTGTTTTTT
CASSVVQGAGELFF
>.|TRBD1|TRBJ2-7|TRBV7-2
TGTGCCAGCAGTTTTACCGGGACAGGGTCTTACGAGCAGTACTTC
CASSFTGTGSYEQYF
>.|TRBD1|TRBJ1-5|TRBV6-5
TGTGCCAGCAGTTGGACAGGCTCAGGGCCCCAGCATTTT
CASSWTGSGPQHF
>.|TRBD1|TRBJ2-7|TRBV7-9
TGTGCCAGCAGCTCGTCCGGGACAGGGGGAGGCGAGCAGTACTTC
CASSSSGTGGGEQYF
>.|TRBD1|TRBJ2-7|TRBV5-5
TGTGCCAGCAGCTTGGGTCCGTCAGGGGGAAGCTACGAGCAGTACTTC
CASSLGPSGGSYEQYF
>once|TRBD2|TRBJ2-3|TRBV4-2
TGTGCCAGCAGCCAAGTGGTAGCCGGACTAGCGGGAGGGCCCCCAGATACGCAGTATTTT
CASSQVVAGLAGGPPDTQYF
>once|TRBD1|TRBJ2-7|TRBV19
TGTGCCAGTAGTATTATCGGACAGGATTCCTACGAGCAGTACTTC
CASSIIGQDSYEQYF
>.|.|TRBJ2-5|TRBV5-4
TGTGCCAGCAGCCAGCAGGGGACCCAGTACTTC
CASSQQGTQYF
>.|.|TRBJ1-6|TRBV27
TGTGCCAGCAAATTCAGGGGTTATAATTCACCCCTCCACTTT
CASKFRGYNSPLHF
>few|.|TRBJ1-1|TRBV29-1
TGCAGCGTTGGACGGACAGAGGGCGCTGAAGCTTTCTTT
CSVGRTEGAEAFF
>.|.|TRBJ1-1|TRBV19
TGTGCCAGTACGGGGGTGAACACTGAAGCTTTCTTT
CASTGVNTEAFF
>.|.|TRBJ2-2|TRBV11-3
TGTGCCAGCAGCTTAGGAACGGGGGAGGCCCAGGACACCGGGGAGCTGTTTTTT
CASSLGTGEAQDTGELFF
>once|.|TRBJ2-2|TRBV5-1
TGCGCCAGCCGACCCCTCGGGAGCAAGGCGTCCGGGGAGCTGTTTTTT
CASRPLGSKASGELFF
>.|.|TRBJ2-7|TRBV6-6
TGTGCCAGCAGCCCAATTTCCCCCTACGAGCAGTACTTC
CASSPISPYEQYF
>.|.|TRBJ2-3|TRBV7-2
TGTGCCAGCAGCCTGGGGGCAGGGGCCACAGATACGCAGTATTTT
CASSLGAGATDTQYF
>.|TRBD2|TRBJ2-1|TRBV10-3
TGTGCCATCAGTGACCCGGGGGGGCGGCGGGTATGGAATGAGCAGTTCTTC
CAISDPGGRRVWNEQFF
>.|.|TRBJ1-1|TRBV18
TGTGCCAGCTCGCGTTCGAGCACTGAAGCTTTCTTT
CASSRSSTEAFF
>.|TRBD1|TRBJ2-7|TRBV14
TGTGCCAGCAGCCAAGAAGGGACAGGGGTGCGAGAGCAGTACTTC
CASSQEGTGVREQYF
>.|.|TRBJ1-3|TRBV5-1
TGCGCCAGCAGCTTGGGGCGGACTGGAAACACCATATATTTT
CASSLGRTGNTIYF
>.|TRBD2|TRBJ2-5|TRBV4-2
TGTGCCAGCAGCCAAGATTGGACTAGCGGGGGGGTTGTAAAGACCCAGTACTTC
CASSQDWTSGGVVKTQYF
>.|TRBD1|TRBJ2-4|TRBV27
TGTGCCAGCAGTGAACAGGGGGCCCAAAACATTCAGTACTTC
CASSEQGAQNIQYF
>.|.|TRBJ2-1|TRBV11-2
TGTGCCAGCAGCCCGCTCGCGGGAAGGAGCTCCTACAATGAGCAGTTCTTC
CASSPLAGRSSYNEQFF
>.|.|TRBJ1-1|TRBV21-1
TGTGCCAGCTACCGGGACAGGGGGCCCCGGAACACTGAAGCTTTCTTT
CASYRDRGPRNTEAFF